A selection of T cell receptor beta chains follows, all from one sample in a study of T-cell memory formation after mild COVID-19. TCRdb analysed the 5' RACE reads with MiXCR anew, one entry per CDR3 protein. This table has 450,000 to 650,000 distinct CDR3 sequences, around 21% appearing once. Sequenced input: PBMCs or a T cell subset sorted from them (not recorded which). The receptors here all came from an adult woman who had mild COVID-19 (a few samples of this study predate the infection). Cell type and time point are not known. Each CDR3 is given with its conserved first and last residue. A D gene is named only where the DNA matches it firmly. Rows give clone size only sometimes, using once, few, many, or a class for an expanded clone.

CDR3 protein: CASSLTGIHEQYF; CDR3 DNA: TGTGCCAGCAGTTTGACGGGGATCCACGAGCAGTACTTC; clone size: NA; D gene: NA; V gene: TRBV12-3/TRBV12-4; J gene: TRBJ2-7
CDR3 protein: CASSLGPQGTYGYTF; CDR3 DNA: TGTGCCAGCAGTTTAGGTCCCCAGGGGACCTATGGCTACACCTTC; clone size: few; D gene: NA; V gene: TRBV12-3/TRBV12-4; J gene: TRBJ1-2
CDR3 protein: CASSDDNYGYTF; CDR3 DNA: TGTGCCAGCAGCGATGACAACTATGGCTACACCTTC; clone size: NA; D gene: NA; V gene: TRBV7-9; J gene: TRBJ1-2
CDR3 protein: CSALRTSGADTQYF; CDR3 DNA: TGCAGCGCCCTACGGACTAGCGGTGCGGATACGCAGTATTTT; clone size: many; D gene: TRBD2; V gene: TRBV29-1; J gene: TRBJ2-3
CDR3 protein: CASSLAPGTGKAFF; CDR3 DNA: TGTGCCAGCAGCTTAGCCCCCGGGACAGGGAAGGCTTTCTTT; clone size: few; D gene: TRBD1; V gene: TRBV5-5; J gene: TRBJ1-1
CDR3 protein: CASSSLGGVSYEQYF; CDR3 DNA: TGTGCCAGCAGTTCCCTTGGGGGGGTCTCCTACGAGCAGTACTTC; clone size: NA; D gene: TRBD2; V gene: TRBV28; J gene: TRBJ2-7
CDR3 protein: CASSLELAGAGHEQFF; CDR3 DNA: TGTGCCAGCAGCTTGGAACTAGCTGGAGCCGGGCATGAGCAGTTCTTC; clone size: NA; D gene: NA; V gene: TRBV7-8; J gene: TRBJ2-1
CDR3 protein: CASSFSSGITGELFF; CDR3 DNA: TGTGCCAGCAGTTTTTCTAGCGGGATAACCGGGGAGCTGTTTTTT; clone size: NA; D gene: TRBD2; V gene: TRBV12-3/TRBV12-4; J gene: TRBJ2-2
CDR3 protein: CSAKLGGPTNTEAFF; CDR3 DNA: TGCAGTGCCAAACTGGGGGGACCTACGAACACTGAAGCTTTCTTT; clone size: few; D gene: NA; V gene: TRBV20-1; J gene: TRBJ1-1
CDR3 protein: CASSQAPGNSYEQYF; CDR3 DNA: TGCGCCAGCAGCCAAGCCCCAGGAAACTCCTACGAGCAGTACTTC; clone size: few; D gene: NA; V gene: TRBV4-1; J gene: TRBJ2-7
CDR3 protein: CASSVTGWGQDTQYF; CDR3 DNA: TGTGCCAGCAGCGTCACAGGATGGGGGCAAGATACGCAGTATTTT; clone size: NA; D gene: NA; V gene: TRBV9; J gene: TRBJ2-3
CDR3 protein: CASSLIGGPEAFF; CDR3 DNA: TGTGCCAGCAGTTTGATCGGGGGACCTGAAGCTTTCTTT; clone size: NA; D gene: NA; V gene: TRBV12-3/TRBV12-4; J gene: TRBJ1-1